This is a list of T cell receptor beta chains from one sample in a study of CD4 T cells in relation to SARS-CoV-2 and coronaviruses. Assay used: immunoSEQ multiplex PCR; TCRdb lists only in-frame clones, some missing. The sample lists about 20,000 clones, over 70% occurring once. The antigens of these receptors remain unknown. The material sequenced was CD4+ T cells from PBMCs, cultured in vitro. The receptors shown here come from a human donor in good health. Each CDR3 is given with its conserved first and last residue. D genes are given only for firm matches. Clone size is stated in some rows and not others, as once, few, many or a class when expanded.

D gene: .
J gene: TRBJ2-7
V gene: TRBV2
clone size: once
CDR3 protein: CASSSQGHEQYF
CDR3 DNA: TGTGCCAGCAGTTCTCAGGGCCACGAGCAGTACTTC

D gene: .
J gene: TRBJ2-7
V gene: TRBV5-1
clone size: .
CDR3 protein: CASSFPGSYEQYF
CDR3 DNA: TGCGCCAGCAGCTTTCCGGGATCCTACGAGCAGTACTTC

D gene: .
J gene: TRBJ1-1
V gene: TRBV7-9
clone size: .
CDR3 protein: CASSHSGGGDTEAFF
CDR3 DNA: TGTGCCAGCAGCCACTCGGGAGGGGGAGACACTGAAGCTTTCTTT

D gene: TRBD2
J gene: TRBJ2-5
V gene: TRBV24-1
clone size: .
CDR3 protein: CATSEAGTSRGTQYF
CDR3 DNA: TGTGCCACCAGTGAGGCCGGGACTAGCAGAGGGACCCAGTACTTC

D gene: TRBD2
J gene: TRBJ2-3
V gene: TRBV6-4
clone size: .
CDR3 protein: CASSDCSGRPLTDTQYF
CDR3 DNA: TGTGCCAGCAGTGACTGTAGCGGGAGGCCCTTAACAGATACGCAGTATTTT

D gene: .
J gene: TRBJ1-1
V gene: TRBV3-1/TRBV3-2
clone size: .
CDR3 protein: CASSQAPLQGKGEAFF
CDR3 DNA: TGTGCCAGCAGCCAAGCCCCACTACAGGGAAAGGGTGAAGCTTTCTTT

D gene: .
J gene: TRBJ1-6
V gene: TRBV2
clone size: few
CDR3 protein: CASSGSNSYNSPLHF
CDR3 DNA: TGTGCCAGCAGTGGTTCGAACTCCTATAATTCACCCCTCCACTTT

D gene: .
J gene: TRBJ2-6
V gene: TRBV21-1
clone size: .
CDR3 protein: CARLTSGHPLSGANVLTF
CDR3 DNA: TGTGCCAGACTGACTTCGGGACACCCCCTCTCTGGGGCCAACGTCCTGACTTTC

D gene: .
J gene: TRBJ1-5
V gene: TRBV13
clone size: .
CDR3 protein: CASRRQASNQPQHF
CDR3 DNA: TGTGCCAGCAGGCGACAGGCGAGCAATCAGCCCCAGCATTTT

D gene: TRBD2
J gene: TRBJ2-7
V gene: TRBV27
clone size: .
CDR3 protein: CASSSGLAGAHVYEQYF
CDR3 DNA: TGTGCCAGCAGTTCGGGACTAGCGGGAGCCCATGTCTACGAGCAGTACTTC

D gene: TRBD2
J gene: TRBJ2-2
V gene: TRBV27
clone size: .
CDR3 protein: CASRGILIAGGGELFF
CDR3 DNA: TGTGCCAGCAGGGGAATTCTGATAGCGGGAGGTGGGGAGCTGTTTTTT

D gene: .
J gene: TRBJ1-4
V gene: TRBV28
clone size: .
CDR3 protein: CASRSTGEANEKLFF
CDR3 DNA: TGTGCCAGCAGGTCTACAGGTGAAGCTAATGAAAAACTGTTTTTT

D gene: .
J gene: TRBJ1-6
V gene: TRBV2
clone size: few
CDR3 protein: CASSDTVASPLHF
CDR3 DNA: TGTGCCAGCAGTGACACCGTGGCCTCACCCCTCCACTTT

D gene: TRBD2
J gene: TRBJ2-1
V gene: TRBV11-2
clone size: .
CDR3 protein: CASSSPKARGTSGREGQFF
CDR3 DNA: TGTGCCAGCAGCTCACCGAAAGCGCGTGGGACTAGCGGGAGGGAGGGGCAGTTCTTC

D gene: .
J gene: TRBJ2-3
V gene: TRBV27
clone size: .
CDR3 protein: CASSLSPGRFTDTQYF
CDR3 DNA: TGTGCCAGCAGTTTATCCCCAGGCCGCTTTACAGATACGCAGTATTTT

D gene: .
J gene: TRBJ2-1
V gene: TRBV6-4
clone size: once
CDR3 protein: CASSDSTNNEQFF
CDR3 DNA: TGTGCCAGCAGTGACTCCACAAACAATGAGCAGTTCTTC

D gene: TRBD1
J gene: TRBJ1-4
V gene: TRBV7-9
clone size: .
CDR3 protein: CASSYFIGTANEKLFF
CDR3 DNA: TGTGCCAGCAGCTACTTTATAGGGACAGCAAATGAAAAACTGTTTTTT

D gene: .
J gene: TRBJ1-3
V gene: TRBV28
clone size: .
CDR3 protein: CASRGAGSGNTIYF
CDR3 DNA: TGTGCCAGCAGGGGTGCAGGCTCCGGAAACACCATATATTTT

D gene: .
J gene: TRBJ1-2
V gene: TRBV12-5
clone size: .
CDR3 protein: CASGLSTRGLYGYTF
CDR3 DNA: TGTGCTAGTGGTTTAAGTACCAGGGGACTCTATGGCTACACCTTC

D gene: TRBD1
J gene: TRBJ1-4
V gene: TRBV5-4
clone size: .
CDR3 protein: CASSSDRGGGNEKLFF
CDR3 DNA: TGTGCCAGCAGCTCTGACAGGGGAGGGGGTAATGAAAAACTGTTTTTT

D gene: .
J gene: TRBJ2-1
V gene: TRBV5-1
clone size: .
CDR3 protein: CASRPTWSHNEQFF
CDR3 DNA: TGCGCCAGCAGGCCTACGTGGTCCCACAATGAGCAGTTCTTC

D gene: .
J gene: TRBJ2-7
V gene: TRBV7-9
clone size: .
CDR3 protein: CASSSSRRLSYEQYF
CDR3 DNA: TGTGCCAGCAGTTCCTCGCGTCGCCTTTCCTACGAGCAGTACTTC

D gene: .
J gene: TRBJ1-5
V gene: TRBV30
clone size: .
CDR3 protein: CAWRARADQPQHF
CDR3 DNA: TGTGCCTGGAGAGCTAGAGCAGATCAGCCCCAGCATTTT